These 9 T cell receptor beta chains share one sample of origin, sequenced in a study of T-cell reconstitution after alpha-beta-depleted transplantation in children. Unique molecular identifiers were incorporated into the prepared TCRbeta library. TCRdb re-analysed the PCR reads in MiXCR, keeping a single row per CDR3 protein. The repertoire includes around 600,000 distinct CDR3 sequences, approximately 16% of them detected once, and under 1.2% sits in the top ten. Specimen: PBMCs from the stem cell graft donor, collected from the stem cell graft. Every receptor here comes from a human donor who donated a stem cell graft to a child with acute myeloid leukemia.

The genes are TRBV29-1 and TRBJ1-1, with 9 bases that match TRBD1. The CDR3 totals 13 residues. The V gene end was trimmed by 7 bases and the J gene end by 1 base; junction bases not matched to a gene: 4. Per germline, CDR1 SQVTM and CDR2 ANQGSEA. This CDR3 reads CSGDRVANTEAFF. Written as DNA, the CDR3 is TGCAGCGGGGACAGGGTAGCGAACACTGAAGCTTTCTTT.

This clonotype was recorded at least ten times. The CDR3 sequence: CSATRGGSSYNEQFF. CDR3 DNA: TGCAGTGCAACCCGCGGGGGGAGCTCCTACAATGAGCAGTTCTTC. The chain combines TRBV20-1 with TRBJ2-1, with 8 positions matching TRBD2. The length of the CDR3 is 15 residues. The trim removed 6 bases at V and 0 bases at J, leaving 7 bases unmatched. Germline assignment: CDR1 DFQATT and CDR2 SNEGSKA (reference sequence).

This sequence joins TRBV6-2 or TRBV6-3 and TRBJ2-7; D perhaps matches TRBD2 (5 bases). Germline V gives CDR1 MNHEY, CDR2 SVGEGT. The ends were cut back, 10 bases at V and 1 base at J, with 17 bases in the middle. This CDR3 spans 14 amino acids. Written as DNA, the CDR3 is TGTGCCACCCTAGCCCCGGACTTGTCCTACGAGCAGTACTTC. Protein sequence: CATLAPDLSYEQYF.

Ten or more counts support this clonotype. This chain uses TRBV25-1 with TRBJ2-7, with 13 bases matching TRBD2. Trimming cost V 5 bases and J 4 bases; bases outside gene matches: 5. The CDR3 has 15 amino acids. Germline V gene data show CDR1 as MGHDK and CDR2 as SYGVNS. CDR3 nucleotide sequence: TGTGCCAGCAGTCCTCGGACTAGCGGGGGATACGAGCAGTACTTC. Amino acid sequence: CASSPRTSGGYEQYF.

There are many counts of this clonotype. The chain recombines TRBV15 with TRBJ2-7; tentatively, D is TRBD2 (5 bases). Germline V gene lookup returns CDR1 LNHNV and CDR2 YYDKDF (reference sequence). CDR3 length equals 16 residues. Trimming pared 0 bases from V and 2 bases from J, leaving 14 bases between. The CDR3 nucleotides are TGTGCCACCAGCAGAGATAATGACGGGAAAACCTACGAGCAGTACTTC. Protein: CATSRDNDGKTYEQYF.

This clonotype was recorded many times. The V call is TRBV5-6, the J call TRBJ2-1; D is unclear. Per the germline V gene, CDR1 is SGHDT and CDR2 is YYEEEE. V dropped 0 bases and J dropped 9 bases, with 7 bases sitting between them. The CDR3 sequence is 12 residues long. The CDR3 sequence is CASSLGDTEQFF. CDR3 DNA sequence: TGTGCCAGCAGCTTGGGGGATACTGAGCAGTTCTTC.

The sample holds many counts of this clonotype. The chain carries TRBV5-1 and TRBJ1-1; 7 bases line up with TRBD1. After removal of 4 bases from V and 1 base from J, the junction contained 4 bases not matched to a gene. The CDR3 is 14 residues long. Germline V gene lookup returns CDR1 SGHRS and CDR2 YFSETQ. The CDR3 DNA follows: TGCGCCAGCAGCGGGGGACAGAGGAACACTGAAGCTTTCTTT. Its protein product is CASSGGQRNTEAFF. Supplemented by reference TRBV5-1 and TRBJ1-1, the full variable domain reads KAGVTQTPRYLIKTRGQQVTLSCSPISGHRSVSWYQQTPGQGLQFLFEYFSETQRNKGNFPGRFSGRQFSNSRSEMNVSTLELGDSALYLCASSGGQRNTEAFFGQGTRLTVV.

V and J are TRBV28 and TRBJ1-2; unclear D gene. The CDR3 is made up of 11 amino acids. V lost 6 bases, J lost 4 bases, and 6 bases lay in between. CDR1 is MDHEN and CDR2 is SYDVKM in the germline V gene. CDR3 sequence (DNA): TGTGCCAGCAGGCTTAGCTATGGCTACACCTTC. Amino acids: CASRLSYGYTF.

The sample holds many counts of this clonotype. The chain combines TRBV20-1 with TRBJ2-7; 11 bases fit TRBD1. With 2 bases clipped from V and 5 bases from J, the junction kept 5 bases outside the gene matches. Germline V CDR1 and CDR2: DFQATT, SNEGSKA (reference sequence). The CDR3 has 14 residues. The CDR3 DNA follows: TGCAGTGCTAGACGGGACAGGGGGACCGACGAGCAGTACTTC. Translated, it gives CSARRDRGTDEQYF.